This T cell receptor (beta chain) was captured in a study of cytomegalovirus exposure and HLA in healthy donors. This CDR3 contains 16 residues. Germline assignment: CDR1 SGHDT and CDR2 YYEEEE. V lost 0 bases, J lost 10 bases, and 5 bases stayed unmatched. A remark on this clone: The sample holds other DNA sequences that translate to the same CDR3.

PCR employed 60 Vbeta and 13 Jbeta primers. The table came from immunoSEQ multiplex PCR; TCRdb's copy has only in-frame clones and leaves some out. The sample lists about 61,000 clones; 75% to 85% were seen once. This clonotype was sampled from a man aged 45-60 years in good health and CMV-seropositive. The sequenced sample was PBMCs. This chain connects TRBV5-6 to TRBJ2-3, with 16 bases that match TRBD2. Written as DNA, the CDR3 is TGTGCCAGCAGCTTGGGAGGGACTAGCGGGGGGGGGCCGCAGTATTTT. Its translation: CASSLGGTSGGGPQYF.